This note documents a single T cell receptor (beta chain) sequence. What it binds is unknown. These data are taken from a study of persistence of HIV-infected CD4 T cells. This was the immunoSEQ version 4 assay in survey mode. Profiled with immunoSEQ multiplex PCR; TCRdb holds only in-frame clones, not every one. The sample has under 35,000 clones, approximately 70% seen once. The stimulus was an HIV-1 Gag 15-mer peptide pool, 0.8 to 1 ug/peptide/mL. Sorting selected CD4+ T cells upregulating both CD40 ligand and CD69. CDR3 length equals 15 residues. Germline-derived CDR1 and CDR2 are KGHSH and LQKENI. After removal of 3 bases from V and 2 bases from J, the junction contained 3 bases not matched to a gene.

The TCR comes from an adult man with HIV who was CMV-seropositive. The V and J genes are TRBV18 and TRBJ2-7; 11 bases fit TRBD1. This specimen consisted of CD4+ T cells sorted from PBMCs after 18-hour stimulation, obtained from a patient who received antiretroviral therapy. The chain's CDR3 is CASSPGTGGTYEQYF. The CDR3 DNA follows: TGTGCCAGCTCACCCGGGACAGGGGGGACCTACGAGCAGTACTTC.